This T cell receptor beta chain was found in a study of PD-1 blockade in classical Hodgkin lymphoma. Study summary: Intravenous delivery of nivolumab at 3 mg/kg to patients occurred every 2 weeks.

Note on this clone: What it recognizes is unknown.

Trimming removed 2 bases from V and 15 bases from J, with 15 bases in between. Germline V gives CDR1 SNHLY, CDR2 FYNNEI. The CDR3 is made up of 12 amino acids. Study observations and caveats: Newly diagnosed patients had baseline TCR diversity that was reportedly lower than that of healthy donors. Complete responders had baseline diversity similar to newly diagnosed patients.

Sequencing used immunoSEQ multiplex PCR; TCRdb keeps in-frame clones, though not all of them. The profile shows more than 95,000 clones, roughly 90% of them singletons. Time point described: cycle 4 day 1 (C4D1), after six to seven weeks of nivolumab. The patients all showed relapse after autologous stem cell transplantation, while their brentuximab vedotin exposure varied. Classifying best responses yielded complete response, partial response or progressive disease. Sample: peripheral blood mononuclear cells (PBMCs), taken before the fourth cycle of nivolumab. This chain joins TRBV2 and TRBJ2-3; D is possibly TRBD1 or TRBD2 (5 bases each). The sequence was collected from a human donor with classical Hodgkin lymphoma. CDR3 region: CASSEPGTLAYF. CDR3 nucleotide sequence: TGTGCCAGCAGTGAACCTGGGACCCTCGCATATTTT.